The next 29 T cell receptor beta chains were all read from a single sample in a study of spatial heterogeneity in lung cancer. The time point here: sample taken at primary tumor resection. TCRdb itself ran the 5' RACE reads through MiXCR, one entry per CDR3 protein. The sample contains tens of thousands of distinct CDR3 sequences, 3.3% of which appear only once. The starting material was PBMCs, obtained at surgery. The receptors here all came from a female donor with early-stage non-small cell lung cancer.

This clonotype was seen many times. V usage is TRBV5-1 and J usage is TRBJ2-1; 7 nucleotides line up with TRBD1. CDR3 length equals 14 residues. Germline trimming cut 0 bases from V and 6 bases from J; bases unmatched to any gene: 3. Germline CDR1 SGHRS, CDR2 YFSETQ. The CDR3 is CASSLAPGGNEQFF. The CDR3 bases are TGCGCCAGCAGCTTGGCCCCAGGGGGCAATGAGCAGTTCTTC.

This clonotype was observed many times. V and J are TRBV29-1 and TRBJ2-1, with D possibly being TRBD2 (6 bases). The germline V gene has CDR1 SQVTM and CDR2 ANQGSEA. The CDR3 totals 14 residues. Trimming took off 6 bases at V and 7 bases at J, with 19 bases between the two ends. The CDR3 region is CSVLKPGLKNEQFF. The CDR3 coding sequence is TGCAGCGTGCTGAAACCGGGACTTAAAAATGAGCAGTTCTTC.

At least ten counts were recorded for this clonotype. The chain combines TRBV12-3 or TRBV12-4 with TRBJ2-7; no clear D gene. CDR3 length: 8 amino acids. V was pared by 6 bases and J by 10 bases, with 4 bases between. The chain's CDR3 is CASRRQYF. The DNA for the CDR3 is TGTGCCAGCAGGCGACAGTACTTC.

This clonotype was seen repeatedly, ten times or more. The genes are TRBV3-1 and TRBJ2-7; possibly TRBD1 or TRBD2 for D (7 bases each). The length of the CDR3 is 13 residues. The germline CDR1 and CDR2 sequences are LGHDT and YNNKEL (reference sequence). V lost 3 bases and J 7 bases, leaving 13 bases between the germline ends. The chain's CDR3 is CASSQAQGGEQYF. CDR3 coding DNA: TGTGCCAGCAGCCAGGCGCAGGGGGGGGAGCAGTACTTC.

By its share, this clonotype is medium-sized. The chain couples TRBV7-8 to TRBJ2-1, with D perhaps TRBD2 (6 bases). The CDR3 has 13 amino acids. Per germline, CDR1 SGHVS and CDR2 FQNEAQ. Trimming took 4 bases from V and 7 from J, leaving 11 bases between them. In DNA form, the CDR3 reads TGTGCCAGCAGCTCCGGGAGCCGGAATGAGCAGTTCTTC. Its translation: CASSSGSRNEQFF.

V gene TRBV29-1 combines with J gene TRBJ2-7; 9 bases are a match to TRBD2. Looked up from germline, CDR1 is SQVTM and CDR2 is ANQGSEA. The ends lost 7 bases at V and 3 bases at J; junction bases unmatched: 10. CDR3 size: 14 residues. The CDR3 is CSAESGRPLYEQYF. CDR3 DNA: TGCAGCGCCGAAAGCGGGAGGCCTCTCTACGAGCAGTACTTC.

V and J are TRBV11-2 and TRBJ2-3; TRBD2 matches at 8 bases. The CDR3 loop spans 13 amino acids. Trimming cost V 3 bases and J 6 bases; bases outside gene matches: 2. CDR1 is SGHAT and CDR2 is FQNNGV in the germline V gene. CDR3 region: CASSFSGGDTQYF. The CDR3 coding sequence is TGTGCCAGCAGCTTTTCGGGAGGGGATACGCAGTATTTT.

The sample holds a few counts of this clonotype. Written as DNA, the CDR3 is TGTGCCAGCGGCAGCTCCTATAATTCACCCCTCCACTTT. The encoded protein is CASGSSYNSPLHF. The genes are TRBV9 and TRBJ1-6; D uncertain. V lost 7 bases and J lost 0, with 5 bases in between. CDR3 length: 13 amino acids. In germline, CDR1 is SGDLS, CDR2 YYNGEE.

In this sample, this clonotype turned up many times. The chain combines TRBV28 with TRBJ2-3, with 10 nucleotides matching TRBD2. The CDR3 runs to 17 residues. With V trimmed by 4 bases and J by 4 bases, 11 bases remained unmatched. In germline, CDR1 is MDHEN, CDR2 SYDVKM. In DNA form, the CDR3 reads TGTGCCAGCAGTTCCCTAGGACTAGCGGAAGGCGCAGATACGCAGTATTTT. The encoded protein is CASSSLGLAEGADTQYF. The whole variable domain, remainder taken from reference TRBV28 and TRBJ2-3, is DVKVTQSSRYLVKRTGEKVFLECVQDMDHENMFWYRQDPGLGLRLIYFSYDVKMKEKGDIPEGYSVSREKKERFSLILESASTNQTSMYLCASSSLGLAEGADTQYFGPGTRLTVL.

This clonotype was seen more than once but under ten times. This chain links TRBV18 with TRBJ1-6; no clear D gene. Germline V gene lookup returns CDR1 KGHSH and CDR2 LQKENI. CDR3 length: 15 amino acids. V lost 2 bases to trimming and J lost 5 bases, with 10 bases between them. CDR3 loop: CASSPLRDDNSPLHF. The CDR3, as DNA: TGTGCCAGCTCACCATTACGGGATGATAATTCACCCCTCCACTTT.

This clonotype was counted ten times or more. The rearrangement links TRBV28 to TRBJ2-3; D not certain. Germline V gene lookup returns CDR1 MDHEN and CDR2 SYDVKM. With 6 bases removed from V and 0 bases from J, the gap between germline ends came to 13 bases. This CDR3 is 15 amino acids long. The CDR3 here is CASSLPGPSTDTQYF. In DNA, the CDR3 is TGTGCCAGCAGCTTGCCGGGCCCGAGCACAGATACGCAGTATTTT.

This clonotype was seen at least ten times. J is TRBJ1-2 and V is TRBV20-1, with 7 bases fitting TRBD1. This CDR3 is built from 17 residues. The J segment lost 3 bases and the V segment lost 3 bases, leaving 16 bases of the junction unmatched. The germline V gene encodes CDR1 DFQATT and CDR2 SNEGSKA (reference sequence). The CDR3 sequence: CSARIRTGGNLHYGYTF. For the CDR3, the DNA is TGCAGTGCTAGGATACGGACAGGAGGAAATCTTCACTATGGCTACACCTTC.

This clonotype was counted at least ten times. The genes are TRBV4-1 and TRBJ2-1; D uncertain. Trimming stripped 4 bases from V and 5 bases from J, with 15 bases between. There are 15 residues in the CDR3. The germline V gene has CDR1 MGHRA and CDR2 YSYEKL. The CDR3 nucleotides are TGCGCCAGCAGCCCCCACGCACCTGAGGACAATGAGCAGTTCTTC. The encoded protein is CASSPHAPEDNEQFF.

This clonotype was counted only a few times. A read error is possible here, since a much larger clone lies one base away. The chain recombines TRBV10-2 with TRBJ1-6; D is perhaps TRBD1 (5 bases). Trimming removed 7 bases at V and 11 bases at J, with 21 bases between. The CDR3 is 15 residues long. The germline CDR1 and CDR2 sequences are WSHSY and SAAADI. Here the CDR3 reads CASTRGGAGRAPLHF. The CDR3 nucleotides read TGCGCCAGCACCCGAGGCGGGGCCGGACGCGCACCCCTCCACTTT.

The V and J genes are TRBV27 and TRBJ2-1; 9 bases match TRBD2. Germline trimming cut 3 bases from V and 5 bases from J; bases unmatched to any gene: 5. Per the germline V gene, CDR1 is MNHEY and CDR2 is SMNVEV (reference sequence). The CDR3 contains 15 residues. CDR3 bases: TGTGCCAGCAGTTTCTCGCGACTAGCGGACAATGAGCAGTTCTTC. This gives the protein CASSFSRLADNEQFF.

A remark on this clonotype: A read error is possible here, since a much larger clone lies one base away. This chain uses TRBV28 with TRBJ2-3; D unresolved. The CDR3 is made up of 15 amino acids. CDR1 is MDHEN and CDR2 is SYDVKM in the germline V gene. The CDR3 DNA follows: TGTGCCAGCAGTTTATGGGCCAGCCGCACAGTTACGCAGTATTTT. It specifies CASSLWASRTVTQYF.

In its sample, this clonotype was seen a few times. The chain employs TRBV7-6 and TRBJ2-5; 8 bases align to TRBD1. The V gene's germline CDR1 is SGHVS and CDR2 FNYEAQ. J gave up 5 bases and V 5 bases, and 10 bases lay outside the gene matches. This CDR3 contains 15 residues. This CDR3 reads CASSLGTGPAETQYF. The CDR3 DNA follows: TGTGCCAGCAGCCTCGGGACAGGCCCTGCGGAGACCCAGTACTTC.

The chain employs TRBV5-4 and TRBJ1-1; TRBD1 might be the D (5 bases). The germline V and J ends were trimmed by 4 bases and 1 base, with 14 bases remaining between them. Germline-derived CDR1 and CDR2 are SGHNT and YYREEE (reference sequence). The length of the CDR3 is 15 residues. The CDR3 coding sequence is TGTGCCAGCAGCCCGCAGGGACGGCCGAACACTGAAGCTTTCTTT. This translates into CASSPQGRPNTEAFF. Looking up the rest from reference TRBV5-4 and TRBJ1-1 gives the full variable domain: ETGVTQSPTHLIKTRGQQVTLRCSSQSGHNTVSWYQQALGQGPQFIFQYYREEENGRGNFPPRFSGLQFPNYSSELNVNALELDDSALYLCASSPQGRPNTEAFFGQGTRLTVV.

The chain has TRBV5-1 and TRBJ2-1; a possible D gene is TRBD2 (5 bases). Germline V gene data show CDR1 as SGHRS and CDR2 as YFSETQ. V dropped 4 bases and J dropped 6 bases, with 14 bases sitting between them. CDR3 length: 14 residues. The chain's CDR3 is CASSEGSKINEQFF. The CDR3 nucleotides read TGCGCCAGCAGCGAGGGATCCAAAATCAATGAGCAGTTCTTC.

This clonotype occurred many times. The V call is TRBV30, the J call TRBJ1-1; D remains ambiguous. Germline CDR1 GTSNPN, CDR2 SVGIG (reference sequence). V was shortened by 2 bases and J by 0 bases, with 7 bases between the two germline ends. The CDR3 loop spans 13 amino acids. The CDR3 DNA reads TGTGCCTGGAGTTTACTCGTGAACACTGAAGCTTTCTTT. The encoded protein is CAWSLLVNTEAFF.

This clonotype showed up many times. The CDR3 region has the DNA TGCGCCAGCAGCCCGGCTCTGCAGGGGGCTCACAATGAGCAGTTCTTC. Translation gives CASSPALQGAHNEQFF. This rearrangement joins TRBV5-1 to TRBJ2-1; 8 bases map to TRBD1. With 4 bases clipped from V and 5 bases from J, the junction kept 11 bases outside the gene matches. Per germline, CDR1 SGHRS and CDR2 YFSETQ. The CDR3 extends over 16 amino acids.

This clonotype occurred many times. The chain combines TRBV10-3 with TRBJ2-1; D possibly corresponds to TRBD2 (5 bases). This CDR3 is built from 14 residues. Germline V CDR1 and CDR2: ENHRY, SYGVKD. V was trimmed by 3 bases and J by 9 bases, leaving 15 bases between them. In DNA, the CDR3 is TGTGCCATCAGTGATCAGAGCGGTTACGGTGAGCAGTTCTTC. This translates into CAISDQSGYGEQFF.

This clonotype was seen at least ten times. This chain links TRBV5-1 with TRBJ2-1; perhaps TRBD2 as D (6 bases). The CDR3 totals 14 residues. V lost 7 bases and J 2 bases, leaving 13 bases between the germline ends. In germline, CDR1 is SGHRS, CDR2 YFSETQ. In nucleotides, the CDR3 is TGCGCCAGCCGCGGAGGCGGGGCCTACAATGAGCAGTTCTTC. Encoded protein: CASRGGGAYNEQFF.

J is TRBJ1-5 and V is TRBV4-1; 10 bases fit TRBD1. The germline V gene has CDR1 MGHRA and CDR2 YSYEKL. The CDR3 extends over 18 amino acids. The V and J ends lost 3 bases and 3 bases, in that order; junction bases with no gene match: 11. CDR3 bases: TGCGCCAGCAGCCAGTACTGGACAGGGGGTGGAAACAATCAGCCCCAGCATTTT. Translation gives CASSQYWTGGGNNQPQHF.

This clonotype was counted many times. The chain recombines TRBV20-1 with TRBJ1-5; D is perhaps TRBD1 (6 bases). Germline V gene data show CDR1 as DFQATT and CDR2 as SNEGSKA (reference sequence). The CDR3 runs to 14 residues. V shed 6 bases and J shed 1 base, with 13 bases lying between them. The CDR3: CSASQGQSNQPQHF. The CDR3, as DNA: TGCAGTGCGAGCCAGGGGCAGAGCAATCAGCCCCAGCATTTT.

This clonotype was found many times. The genes are TRBV4-1 and TRBJ2-7, with D unresolved. This CDR3 comprises 14 residues. V was trimmed by 0 bases and J by 13 bases, leaving 19 bases between them. Germline CDR1 and CDR2: MGHRA and YSYEKL. The CDR3, as DNA: TGCGCCAGCAGCCAAGAACCGTCATTGACTTTAAGATACTTC. It encodes CASSQEPSLTLRYF.

This clonotype is medium-sized by share. This chain joins TRBV10-3 and TRBJ2-7, with D possibly matching TRBD2 (5 bases). CDR3 length: 13 amino acids. CDR1 is ENHRY and CDR2 is SYGVKD in the germline V gene. The V gene lost 6 bases and the J gene lost 2 bases, with 11 bases spanning the gap. CDR3 amino acids: CAIRLADTYEQYF. In DNA form, the CDR3 reads TGTGCCATCAGGCTAGCCGATACCTACGAGCAGTACTTC.

The sample holds many counts of this clonotype. The gene calls are TRBV7-6 and TRBJ2-1, with D possibly being TRBD2 (5 bases). V was clipped by 5 bases and J by 2 bases, with 19 bases between them. The CDR3 runs to 17 residues. Germline-derived CDR1 and CDR2 are SGHVS and FNYEAQ. CDR3 protein: CASSHSFEGVPYNEQFF. The CDR3 coding sequence is TGTGCCAGCAGCCACTCTTTCGAGGGAGTCCCCTACAATGAGCAGTTCTTC.

This clonotype was observed many times. This chain uses TRBV28 with TRBJ2-3, with 10 bases lining up with TRBD2. Germline values: CDR1 MDHEN, CDR2 SYDVKM. J gave up 1 base and V 7 bases, and 11 bases lay outside the gene matches. This CDR3 comprises 17 residues. CDR3 protein: CASILAGDPRGTDTQYF. DNA for the CDR3: TGTGCCAGCATTCTAGCGGGAGACCCCCGGGGCACAGATACGCAGTATTTT.